A selection of T cell receptor beta chains follows, all from one sample in a study of spatial heterogeneity in lung cancer. Each CDR3 protein gets one entry after TCRdb re-called the 5' RACE reads with MiXCR. The data hold several thousand distinct CDR3 sequences, with 6.3% observed a single time. Sequences were derived from lung tumor tissue, sampled at surgery. These receptors were taken from a male donor with early-stage non-small cell lung cancer. The CDR3 runs from the conserved cysteine through the conserved F or W. The order of the fields is V gene, clone size, D gene, J gene, CDR3 protein, CDR3 DNA. The D gene is left open where the match is weak. The size field is filled for only some rows; it gives once, few, many or a size class.

V: TRBV6-1
size: few
D: .
J: TRBJ1-6
CDR3: CASSTGSSPLHF
DNA: TGTGCCAGCAGCACAGGGAGTTCACCCCTCCACTTT

V: TRBV27
size: once
D: TRBD1
J: TRBJ1-5
CDR3: CASSFGTGSQPQHF
DNA: TGTGCCAGCAGTTTCGGGACAGGATCTCAGCCCCAGCATTTT

V: TRBV28
size: .
D: TRBD1
J: TRBJ2-5
CDR3: CASSFIGTGAQETQYF
DNA: TGTGCCAGCAGTTTTATCGGGACAGGGGCCCAAGAGACCCAGTACTTC

V: TRBV5-1
size: medium-sized
D: .
J: TRBJ1-6
CDR3: CASRVRVSYNSPLHF
DNA: TGCGCCAGCAGAGTCAGGGTCTCCTATAATTCACCCCTCCACTTT

V: TRBV7-1
size: .
D: TRBD1
J: TRBJ2-5
CDR3: CASSSRTGGKETQYF
DNA: TGTGCCAGCAGCTCCCGGACAGGGGGCAAAGAGACCCAGTACTTC

V: TRBV11-2
size: .
D: TRBD1
J: TRBJ2-3
CDR3: CASSPRQGLRTDTQYF
DNA: TGTGCCAGCAGCCCGCGACAGGGTCTGAGGACAGATACGCAGTATTTT

V: TRBV15
size: medium-sized
D: .
J: TRBJ1-2
CDR3: CATSRGKTREYGYTF
DNA: TGTGCCACCAGCAGAGGAAAAACCAGGGAGTATGGCTACACCTTC

V: TRBV27
size: .
D: TRBD2
J: TRBJ2-5
CDR3: CASSSSGRETQYF
DNA: TGTGCCAGCAGTTCTAGCGGGCGAGAGACCCAGTACTTC

V: TRBV5-6
size: medium-sized
D: .
J: TRBJ2-1
CDR3: CASSLVGYNEQFF
DNA: TGTGCCAGCAGCTTGGTAGGTTACAATGAGCAGTTCTTC

V: TRBV11-2
size: few
D: .
J: TRBJ2-5
CDR3: CASSTRTVQETQYF
DNA: TGTGCCAGCAGCACCCGGACAGTTCAAGAGACCCAGTACTTC

V: TRBV11-2
size: .
D: TRBD1
J: TRBJ1-5
CDR3: CASSLTGGVDQPQHF
DNA: TGTGCCAGCAGCCTAACAGGGGGAGTAGATCAGCCCCAGCATTTT

V: TRBV30
size: many
D: TRBD1
J: TRBJ2-2
CDR3: CAWSVVVDRVGELFF
DNA: TGTGCCTGGAGTGTAGTAGTCGACAGGGTCGGGGAGCTGTTTTTT

V: TRBV7-9
size: medium-sized
D: TRBD1
J: TRBJ2-7
CDR3: CASSRLRTGKYEQYF
DNA: TGTGCCAGCAGCCGCCTCCGGACAGGGAAATACGAGCAGTACTTC